This is a list of T cell receptor beta chains from one sample in a study of control samples from healthy donors and cancer patients. Assay used: immunoSEQ multiplex PCR; TCRdb lists only in-frame clones, some missing. The repertoire has 170,000 or so clones, under 95% of them found once; the top ten carry about 1.4%. Sequenced material: blood. All receptors derive from a woman younger than 30 in good health. The CDR3 runs from the conserved cysteine through the conserved F or W. The D gene is left open where the match is weak.

J	D	length	V	CDR3	DNA
TRBJ1-5	.	15	TRBV6-6	CASSYGTAREQPQHF	TGTGCCAGCAGTTACGGCACAGCACGAGAGCAGCCCCAGCATTTT
TRBJ2-7	.	14	TRBV28	CASSQGLGPYEQYF	TGTGCCAGCAGCCAAGGGCTCGGACCTTACGAGCAGTACTTC
TRBJ2-6	.	14	TRBV19	CASSISSGASVLTF	TGTGCCAGTAGTATAAGCTCTGGGGCCAGCGTCCTGACTTTC
TRBJ1-1	.	19	TRBV6-2/TRBV6-3	CASSSQVSRRNLMNTEAFF	TGTGCCAGCAGTTCACAGGTTTCGAGGAGGAACCTCATGAACACTGAAGCTTTCTTT
TRBJ2-6	TRBD1	18	TRBV11-3	CASSTRQGSGSGANVLTF	TGTGCCAGCAGCACCCGACAGGGAAGTGGCTCTGGGGCCAACGTCCTGACTTTC
TRBJ2-7	TRBD1	16	TRBV5-1	CASSKEPGQGSHEQYF	TGCGCCAGCAGCAAGGAACCGGGACAGGGGTCCCACGAGCAGTACTTC
TRBJ1-3	.	16	TRBV11-2	CASSFTGAGSGNTIYF	TGTGCCAGCAGCTTTACGGGGGCCGGCTCTGGAAACACCATATATTTT
TRBJ2-7	TRBD1	14	TRBV10-2	CASRSGTDSYEQYF	TGCGCCAGCAGATCCGGGACAGACTCCTACGAGCAGTACTTC
TRBJ2-2	.	15	TRBV18	CASSPRDPTAGELFF	TGTGCCAGCTCACCCCGGGACCCAACGGCGGGGGAGCTGTTTTTT
TRBJ2-7	.	13	TRBV6-5	CASRSGATYEQYF	TGTGCCAGCAGGTCGGGAGCTACCTACGAGCAGTACTTC
TRBJ2-7	TRBD2	13	TRBV11-3	CASSLGSGNEQYF	TGTGCCAGCAGCTTAGGAAGCGGGAACGAGCAGTACTTC
TRBJ1-1	TRBD1	17	TRBV7-6	CASSVSYRGYMNTEAFF	TGTGCCAGCAGCGTAAGCTACAGGGGGTACATGAACACTGAAGCTTTCTTT
TRBJ2-5	.	15	TRBV5-1	CASSLVGYGKETQYF	TGCGCCAGCAGCTTGGTGGGCTACGGAAAAGAGACCCAGTACTTC
TRBJ1-5	.	15	TRBV7-2	CASSLESGGLQPQHF	TGTGCCAGCAGCTTAGAGTCGGGGGGACTTCAGCCCCAGCATTTT
TRBJ1-1	TRBD1	17	TRBV6-1	CASSASPGTEMNTEAFF	TGTGCCAGCAGTGCATCTCCTGGGACAGAAATGAACACTGAAGCTTTCTTT